The next 25 T cell receptor beta chains were all read from a single sample in a study of control samples from healthy donors and cancer patients. TCRdb keeps only in-frame clones here, not all; method: immunoSEQ multiplex PCR. Among approximately 81,000 clones listed, around 94% were seen once. Sequenced: blood. All receptors come from a woman aged 18-29 years in good health.

V gene TRBV19 combines with J gene TRBJ1-1; possible D gene TRBD1, 5 bases. V lost 7 bases to trimming and J lost 12 bases, with 15 bases between them. Germline V gene lookup returns CDR1 LNHDA and CDR2 SQIVND (reference sequence). The CDR3 is 11 residues long. CDR3 loop: CASTRGGSSFF. The CDR3 bases are TGTGCCAGTACCCGCGGGGGTAGTTCTTTCTTT.

This chain uses TRBV7-8 with TRBJ1-1; possible D gene TRBD1, 5 bases. The CDR3 runs 15 residues. Between the trimmed V and J ends, which lost 5 bases and 0 bases, there was a span of 13 bases. Germline lookup yields CDR1 SGHVS and CDR2 FQNEAQ. CDR3 in amino acids: CASSLPGRVNTEAFF. The CDR3 nucleotides read TGTGCCAGCAGCCTACCAGGCAGGGTGAACACTGAAGCTTTCTTT.

J is TRBJ2-1 and V is TRBV12-3 or TRBV12-4; a weak D match, TRBD2 (5 bases). The CDR3 extends over 13 amino acids. CDR3 loop: CAAGERIYNEQFF. CDR3 DNA sequence: TGTGCGGCCGGCGAGCGGATCTACAATGAGCAGTTCTTC.

The chain combines TRBV25-1 with TRBJ1-3; no definite D call. This CDR3 has 14 residues. V was trimmed by 4 bases and J by 0 bases, leaving 7 bases between them. Per germline, CDR1 MGHDK and CDR2 SYGVNS. CDR3 nucleotides: TGTGCCAGCAGTGGGCACACCTCTGGAAACACCATATATTTT. It yields the protein CASSGHTSGNTIYF.

The chain links TRBV6-6 to TRBJ1-5; possible D gene TRBD1, 6 bases. V shed 6 bases and J shed 3 bases, with 12 bases lying between them. Germline assignment: CDR1 MNHNY and CDR2 SVGAGI (reference sequence). CDR3 length: 14 residues. The CDR3 bases are TGTGCCAGCAGCTACGGACAGTTCAATCAGCCCCAGCATTTT. Its translation is CASSYGQFNQPQHF.

This sequence joins TRBV10-1 and TRBJ2-3; TRBD1 is a possible D gene (5 bases). Per the germline V gene, CDR1 is WNHNN and CDR2 is SYGVQD (reference sequence). V gave up 3 bases and J gave up 1 base, with 8 bases separating them. The CDR3 spans 14 residues. The CDR3 bases are TGCGCCAGCAGTGAAGGGGTGGGCACAGATACGCAGTATTTT. The encoded protein is CASSEGVGTDTQYF.

The CDR3 nucleotides are TGTGCCAGCAGCTGGCGGGAGGCCTCCTACGAGCAGTACTTC. Protein product: CASSWREASYEQYF. The chain joins TRBV11-2 to TRBJ2-7, with 8 nucleotides matching TRBD2. The CDR3 is 14 amino acids. Germline trimming cut 4 bases from V and 0 bases from J; bases unmatched to any gene: 2. The germline V gene encodes CDR1 SGHAT and CDR2 FQNNGV. Full variable domain (remainder filled in from reference TRBV11-2 and TRBJ2-7): EAGVAQSPRYKIIEKRQSVAFWCNPISGHATLYWYQQILGQGPKLLIQFQNNGVVDDSQLPKDRFSAERLKGVDSTLKIQPAKLEDSAVYLCASSWREASYEQYFGPGTRLTVT.

This rearrangement joins TRBV7-9 to TRBJ1-1; D is unresolved. Germline CDR1 reads SEHNR; CDR2 reads FQNEAQ (reference sequence). Trimming removed 1 base at V and 1 base at J, with 13 bases between. The CDR3 extends over 16 amino acids. For the CDR3, the DNA is TGTGCCAGCAGCTTAGTGTCCGGGGTAAAGAACACTGAAGCTTTCTTT. Its translation is CASSLVSGVKNTEAFF. The full variable domain, with the rest looked up from reference TRBV7-9 and TRBJ1-1, is DTGVSQNPRHKITKRGQNVTFRCDPISEHNRLYWYRQTLGQGPEFLTYFQNEAQLEKSRLLSDRFSAERPKGSFSTLEIQRTEQGDSAMYLCASSLVSGVKNTEAFFGQGTRLTVV.

The gene calls are TRBV9 and TRBJ1-2; TRBD1 agrees at 7 bases. Trimming took 0 bases from V and 4 from J; bases not matched to a gene: 0. Germline V gene data show CDR1 as SGDLS and CDR2 as YYNGEE. This CDR3 is 13 amino acids long. This chain's CDR3 is CASSVGDSYGYTF. CDR3 nucleotide sequence: TGTGCCAGCAGCGTAGGGGACAGCTATGGCTACACCTTC.

This clone was recorded a few times. In nucleotides, the CDR3 is TGCAGCGTTGAAGGGTGGGGAACGGACGGAAGTAATGAAAAACTGTTTTTT. This codes for CSVEGWGTDGSNEKLFF. This sequence joins TRBV29-1 and TRBJ1-4, with D hard to call. The CDR3 loop spans 17 amino acids. CDR1 and CDR2 from the germline V gene are SQVTM and ANQGSEA. Trimming removed 1 base at V and 4 bases at J, with 19 bases between.

This chain uses TRBV7-2 with TRBJ1-5, with TRBD1 identical over 8 bases. Germline CDR1 SGHTA, CDR2 FQGNSA. Trimming took 3 bases from V and 8 from J; bases not matched to a gene: 6. The CDR3 loop spans 14 amino acids. The CDR3 region has the DNA TGTGCCAGCAGCTTCAGGGGGCCTAGGGAGCCCCAGCATTTT. This encodes CASSFRGPREPQHF.

This clone came up a few times. The chain links TRBV11-2 to TRBJ1-3, with D possibly matching TRBD1 (5 bases). There are 14 residues in the CDR3. Between the trimmed V and J ends, which lost 6 bases and 6 bases, there was a span of 15 bases. Germline assignment: CDR1 SGHAT and CDR2 FQNNGV. As DNA, the CDR3 is TGTGCCAGCAGTTTGGCCCCGACAGCAAACACCATATATTTT. Residues: CASSLAPTANTIYF.

The gene calls are TRBV5-6 and TRBJ1-1, with D maybe TRBD1 (5 bases). The CDR3 extends over 15 amino acids. V lost 0 bases, J lost 0 bases, and 9 bases lay in between. CDR1 and CDR2 from the germline V gene are SGHDT and YYEEEE. Here the CDR3 reads CASSLAGHLNTEAFF. Written as DNA, the CDR3 is TGTGCCAGCAGCTTGGCCGGACACTTGAACACTGAAGCTTTCTTT.

The chain links TRBV28 to TRBJ2-2, with D tentatively TRBD1 (5 bases). CDR1 is MDHEN and CDR2 is SYDVKM in the germline V gene. The CDR3 has 14 residues. V dropped 7 bases and J dropped 4 bases, with 13 bases sitting between them. The CDR3 DNA follows: TGTGCCAGCATTACGAAGGGGCCCACCGGGGAGCTGTTTTTT. Residues: CASITKGPTGELFF.

The V and J genes are TRBV4-2 and TRBJ1-2; unclear D gene. The germline V gene has CDR1 LGHNA and CDR2 YNFKEQ. V lost 0 bases to trimming and J lost 8 bases, with 4 bases between them. This CDR3 has 11 residues. CDR3 in amino acids: CASSQEWGYTF. The CDR3 DNA reads TGTGCCAGCAGCCAAGAGTGGGGCTACACCTTC.

The chain carries TRBV28 and TRBJ1-5; maybe TRBD1 (6 bases). This CDR3 has 16 amino acids. Trimming stripped 2 bases from V and 1 base from J, with 12 bases between. Looked up from germline, CDR1 is MDHEN and CDR2 is SYDVKM. The CDR3 nucleotides read TGTGCCAGCAGTTTAGTGGGGGGCGGGAGCAATCAGCCCCAGCATTTT. Translation gives CASSLVGGGSNQPQHF.

V is TRBV9 and J is TRBJ2-5; 10 nucleotides match TRBD1. The CDR3 contains 15 residues. The germline gives CDR1 SGDLS, CDR2 YYNGEE. With V trimmed by 0 bases and J by 1 base, 0 bases remained unmatched. For the CDR3, the DNA is TGTGCCAGCAGCGTAGGGGACAGGGGCCAAGAGACCCAGTACTTC. It codes for CASSVGDRGQETQYF. The full variable domain, completed using reference TRBV9 and TRBJ2-5, is DSGVTQTPKHLITATGQRVTLRCSPRSGDLSVYWYQQSLDQGLQFLIQYYNGEERAKGNILERFSAQQFPDLHSELNLSSLELGDSALYFCASSVGDRGQETQYFGPGTRLLVL.

The chain joins TRBV7-2 to TRBJ2-7; D remains unclear. This CDR3 is 13 amino acids long. The germline V gene encodes CDR1 SGHTA and CDR2 FQGNSA. Trimming shortened V by 1 base and J by 1 base, and 5 bases separated the two germline ends. This CDR3 is CASSLGPSYEQYF. The CDR3 region has the DNA TGTGCCAGCAGCTTAGGACCGTCCTACGAGCAGTACTTC.

The genes are TRBV11-2 and TRBJ2-7; D unclear. Trimming took off 0 bases at V and 2 bases at J, with 5 bases between the two ends. CDR1 is SGHAT, CDR2 FQNNGV, per germline. The CDR3 spans 13 residues. This CDR3 is CASSLDSAYEQYF. CDR3 coding DNA: TGTGCCAGCAGCTTAGATTCCGCCTACGAGCAGTACTTC.

This chain links TRBV28 with TRBJ2-7; D might be TRBD1 (6 bases). The germline CDR1 and CDR2 sequences are MDHEN and SYDVKM. The length of the CDR3 is 14 residues. With 3 bases removed from V and 5 bases from J, the gap between germline ends came to 14 bases. CDR3 in DNA: TGTGCCAGCAGTTTCAACAGGGATCAGCACGAGCAGTACTTC. Protein: CASSFNRDQHEQYF.

The gene calls are TRBV7-9 and TRBJ1-5; possibly TRBD1 for D (6 bases). This CDR3 has 16 amino acids. Per the germline V gene, CDR1 is SEHNR and CDR2 is FQNEAQ (reference sequence). V was trimmed by 0 bases and J by 1 base, leaving 10 bases between them. CDR3 in amino acids: CASSLAQGLSNQPQHF. DNA for the CDR3: TGTGCCAGCAGCTTAGCGCAGGGGTTGAGCAATCAGCCCCAGCATTTT.

V is TRBV7-2 and J is TRBJ1-4; 7 positions agree with TRBD1. CDR3 length: 15 residues. Germline trimming cut 2 bases from V and 3 bases from J; bases unmatched to any gene: 3. Germline V CDR1 and CDR2: SGHTA, FQGNSA. The chain's CDR3 is CASSLSQGSNEKLFF. The CDR3 DNA reads TGTGCCAGCAGCTTATCACAGGGGTCTAATGAAAAACTGTTTTTT.

This chain links TRBV6-6 with TRBJ2-7; no clear D gene. Germline CDR1 MNHNY, CDR2 SVGAGI (reference sequence). The CDR3 covers 11 residues. The V and J ends lost 2 bases and 4 bases respectively, with 3 bases between them. This chain's CDR3 is CASSYAYEQYF. CDR3 in DNA: TGTGCCAGCAGTTACGCGTACGAGCAGTACTTC.

The chain couples TRBV24-1 to TRBJ2-3; 10 nucleotides agree with TRBD2. Germline-derived CDR1 and CDR2 are KGHDR and SFDVKD. The CDR3 spans 18 residues. The ends lost 1 base at V and 3 bases at J; junction bases unmatched: 9. The CDR3 bases are TGTGCCACCAGTGATTTCCGGCTAGCGGGAGCGGGGACAGATACGCAGTATTTT. It is translated as CATSDFRLAGAGTDTQYF.

This clone was seen a few times. V gene TRBV6-1 combines with J gene TRBJ1-4; D may be TRBD1 (5 bases). V was shortened by 1 base and J by 7 bases, with 22 bases between the two germline ends. The CDR3 has 18 amino acids. Per germline, CDR1 MNHNS and CDR2 SASEGT. The CDR3 reads CASSEDIRWRGRGEKLFF. The CDR3 DNA is TGTGCCAGCAGTGAAGATATCAGGTGGAGGGGAAGGGGTGAAAAACTGTTTTTT.